Each of the 26 T cell receptor beta chains below was sequenced from the same sample in a study of sequential checkpoint blockade in melanoma. Treatment: randomized to nivolumab then ipilimumab (arm A) or the reverse (arm B). Sequenced by immunoSEQ multiplex PCR; TCRdb stores in-frame clones only, minus some. The sample comprises about 5,700 clones, about 90% of which are singletons, and 9% rests with the top ten. The sequencing here drew on CD8+ T cells sorted from blood (inferred from file names), taken from a patient given nivolumab and ipilimumab in sequence. These TCRs come from a human donor with melanoma.

Only one count was recorded for this clone. The genes are TRBV27 and TRBJ2-1, with D unclear. Between the trimmed V and J ends, which lost 4 bases and 4 bases, there was a span of 5 bases. Germline CDR1 and CDR2: MNHEY and SMNVEV (reference sequence). The CDR3 length is 12 residues. The CDR3 is CASSSVYNEQFF. The CDR3 DNA sequence: TGTGCCAGCAGTTCCGTTTACAATGAGCAGTTCTTC.

The V gene is TRBV21-1, the J gene TRBJ2-5; TRBD1 reflects the table's D call only, with no check against the DNA. TRBV21-1 is a pseudogene segment. The CDR3 totals 14 residues. CDR3 residues: CASSKDGGGETQYF. CDR3 bases: TGTGCCAGCAGCAAAGATGGGGGCGGGGAGACCCAGTACTTC.

V gene TRBV9 combines with J gene TRBJ2-1; the D gene is possibly TRBD2 (6 bases). The V end lost 0 bases, the J end lost 6 bases, and 13 bases lay between the germline ends. Germline-derived CDR1 and CDR2 are SGDLS and YYNGEE. This CDR3 is 15 amino acids long. This CDR3 reads CASSVGVAARNEQFF. DNA for the CDR3: TGTGCCAGCAGCGTAGGAGTAGCGGCCCGCAATGAGCAGTTCTTC.

The chain links TRBV28 to TRBJ2-7, with 8 bases that match TRBD1. Unmatched junction bases numbered 5, after V lost 4 bases and J lost 0 bases. The germline V gene has CDR1 MDHEN and CDR2 SYDVKM. This CDR3 spans 15 amino acids. This CDR3 is CASSSYRGSSYEQYF. DNA for the CDR3: TGTGCCAGCAGTTCGTACAGGGGGAGCTCCTACGAGCAGTACTTC.

In DNA, the CDR3 is TGTGCCAGCCACAATAGCGGGAGCTCCTACGAGCAGTACTTC. It specifies CASHNSGSSYEQYF. The chain is built from TRBV6-1 and TRBJ2-7; the match to TRBD2 covers 9 bases. Germline loops: CDR1 MNHNS, CDR2 SASEGT. V was clipped by 8 bases and J by 0 bases; unmatched bases: 5. CDR3 length: 14 amino acids.

The rearrangement links TRBV27 to TRBJ2-7; D call uncertain. Trimming left V 0 bases short and J 4 bases short, with 7 bases between. In germline, CDR1 is MNHEY, CDR2 SMNVEV (reference sequence). This CDR3 spans 13 amino acids. CDR3 protein: CASSLSADYEQYF. The CDR3 nucleotides read TGTGCCAGCAGTTTATCGGCAGATTACGAGCAGTACTTC.

The V gene is TRBV27, the J gene TRBJ2-2, with TRBD1 as a possible D gene (6 bases). This CDR3 region has 14 residues. The V gene lost 8 bases and the J gene lost 4 bases, with 14 bases spanning the gap. Germline V gives CDR1 MNHEY, CDR2 SMNVEV (reference sequence). The CDR3 loop is CASSQGLGTGELFF. In DNA, the CDR3 is TGTGCCAGCTCACAGGGCTTGGGCACCGGGGAGCTGTTTTTT.

CDR3 protein: CASSVGWGRIDTEAFF. The CDR3 DNA reads as TGTGCCAGCAGCGTAGGCTGGGGGAGGATAGACACTGAAGCTTTCTTT. The genes are TRBV9 and TRBJ1-1; the D gene is possibly TRBD1 (5 bases). Germline loops: CDR1 SGDLS, CDR2 YYNGEE. V was pared by 0 bases and J by 3 bases, with 15 bases between. The CDR3 contains 16 residues.

By sample share, this clone is large. V usage is TRBV27 and J usage is TRBJ2-1, with TRBD1 identical over 8 bases. With 7 bases clipped from V and 3 bases from J, the junction kept 14 bases outside the gene matches. This CDR3 comprises 17 residues. The germline V gene has CDR1 MNHEY and CDR2 SMNVEV (reference sequence). Written as DNA, the CDR3 is TGTGCCAGCAAGACAGGGGACCCCCTTTTAGGCTACAATGAGCAGTTCTTC. Protein sequence: CASKTGDPLLGYNEQFF.

J is TRBJ2-7 and V is TRBV4-2; 7 bases align to TRBD1. The germline V gene has CDR1 LGHNA and CDR2 YNFKEQ. The J segment lost 3 bases and the V segment lost 0 bases, leaving 11 bases of the junction unmatched. The CDR3 is 17 residues long. CDR3 nucleotides: TGTGCCAGCAGCCAAGATGAGCCCGGGACAGTGGTCTACGAGCAGTACTTC. Translating gives CASSQDEPGTVVYEQYF.

The gene calls are TRBV5-4 and TRBJ2-1; no definite D call. Germline V gene data show CDR1 as SGHNT and CDR2 as YYREEE (reference sequence). The length of the CDR3 is 13 residues. Trimming removed 1 base from V and 4 bases from J, with 6 bases in between. The CDR3 sequence: CASSLLAYNEQFF. The CDR3 nucleotides read TGTGCCAGCAGCTTGTTGGCTTACAATGAGCAGTTCTTC.

This clone was counted a single time. V usage is TRBV15 and J usage is TRBJ2-1, with TRBD1 identical over 8 bases. The J segment lost 6 bases and the V segment lost 0 bases, leaving 7 bases of the junction unmatched. The CDR3 consists of 16 residues. Germline CDR1 and CDR2: LNHNV and YYDKDF (reference sequence). CDR3 protein: CATSRDQGTGPNEQFF. The CDR3 DNA follows: TGTGCCACCAGCAGAGATCAAGGGACAGGTCCCAATGAGCAGTTCTTC.

This chain uses TRBV28 with TRBJ1-4, with D possibly being TRBD1 (5 bases). Germline V lookup: CDR1 MDHEN, CDR2 SYDVKM. This CDR3 is built from 15 residues. The V end was cut by 3 bases, the J end by 4 bases, with 12 bases between. The CDR3 nucleotides are TGTGCCAGCAGTTTCGTGGGGCAGGTTAATGAAAAACTGTTTTTT. Its protein product is CASSFVGQVNEKLFF.

This chain joins TRBV11-2 and TRBJ2-7, with 9 bases lining up with TRBD2. The germline gives CDR1 SGHAT, CDR2 FQNNGV. The CDR3 spans 17 residues. Trimming removed 1 base from V and 3 bases from J; junction bases left unmatched: 10. The CDR3 DNA is TGTGCCAGCAGCTTAGTTCTGGCGGGAGGGCCGGGCTACGAGCAGTACTTC. Amino acid sequence: CASSLVLAGGPGYEQYF.

This clone showed up just once. J is TRBJ2-7 and V is TRBV13; 16 nucleotides line up with TRBD2. Trimming removed 5 bases from V and 7 bases from J; junction bases left unmatched: 5. The CDR3 is 15 residues long. Germline CDR1 is PRHDT and CDR2 is FYEKMQ (reference sequence). CDR3 sequence (DNA): TGTGCCAGCAGCCCCGCGGGACTAGCGGGGGGGGAGCAGTACTTC. Amino acid sequence: CASSPAGLAGGEQYF.

This clone was detected once. V usage is TRBV7-9 and J usage is TRBJ2-1, with 14 bases fitting TRBD2. Germline V gives CDR1 SEHNR, CDR2 FQNEAQ (reference sequence). Trimming removed 6 bases from V and 10 bases from J; junction bases left unmatched: 8. CDR3 length equals 15 residues. The CDR3 loop is CASRPGTSGSGEQFF. The CDR3 nucleotides are TGTGCCAGCAGGCCCGGGACTAGCGGGAGTGGGGAGCAGTTCTTC.

This clone was seen a single time. The chain is built from TRBV6-4 and TRBJ2-1, with D hard to call. The V gene's germline CDR1 is MRHNA and CDR2 SNTAGT. CDR3 length equals 11 residues. V lost 4 bases and J lost 5, with 3 bases in between. The CDR3 is CASSANNEQFF. The CDR3 DNA reads TGTGCCAGCAGTGCTAACAATGAGCAGTTCTTC.

This chain uses TRBV28 with TRBJ1-6; no firm D call. V was cut by 1 base and J by 0 bases, with 13 bases left in between. The CDR3 covers 18 residues. The germline gives CDR1 MDHEN, CDR2 SYDVKM. The CDR3, as DNA: TGTGCCAGCAGTTTATCTGTACAGCTAAGCTCCTATAATTCACCCCTCCACTTT. Translating it yields CASSLSVQLSSYNSPLHF. The full variable domain, in which reference TRBV28 and TRBJ1-6 provide the parts outside the CDR3, is DVKVTQSSRYLVKRTGEKVFLECVQDMDHENMFWYRQDPGLGLRLIYFSYDVKMKEKGDIPEGYSVSREKKERFSLILESASTNQTSMYLCASSLSVQLSSYNSPLHFGNGTRLTVT.

The chain recombines TRBV7-6 with TRBJ2-5; D not resolved. Judging by the DNA end, TRBJ2-7 fits better; the J call may be wrong. Looked up from germline, CDR1 is SGHVS and CDR2 is FNYEAQ. CDR3 length equals 16 residues. In nucleotides, the CDR3 is TGTGCCAGCAGCCCGATAACACGGAGTGGGTCCTACGAGCAGTACTTC. Its translation: CASSPITRSGSYEQYF.

The rearrangement uses TRBV5-5 and TRBJ2-7, with TRBD1 as a possible D gene (5 bases). The V gene lost 1 base and the J gene lost 6 bases, with 8 bases spanning the gap. The CDR3 length is 12 residues. Germline CDR1 is SGHKS and CDR2 is YYEKEE (reference sequence). The CDR3 coding sequence is TGTGCCAGCAGCTTGCCTAGGGGCGAGCAGTACTTC. It encodes CASSLPRGEQYF.

The chain couples TRBV10-3 to TRBJ2-7; tentative D call: TRBD2 (6 bases). V was clipped by 5 bases and J by 1 base, with 12 bases between them. Per the germline V gene, CDR1 is ENHRY and CDR2 is SYGVKD. The CDR3 spans 14 residues. Here the CDR3 DNA reads TGTGCCATCAGTCCGACTAGTGTTTCCTACGAGCAGTACTTC. Its translation: CAISPTSVSYEQYF.

The chain links TRBV27 to TRBJ2-1, with D perhaps matching TRBD2 (6 bases). Germline assignment: CDR1 MNHEY and CDR2 SMNVEV (reference sequence). Trimming took 5 bases from V and 8 from J, leaving 16 bases between them. The CDR3 has 14 residues. The CDR3 DNA follows: TGTGCCAGCAGTAACCTCGGGAGCAGCTATGAGCAGTTCTTC. Translated, it gives CASSNLGSSYEQFF.

Concerning this clone: The sample has other DNA sequences that encode this CDR3 too. The genes are TRBV7-3 and TRBJ2-1; 8 nucleotides match TRBD2. The CDR3 is 14 residues long. In germline, CDR1 is SGHTA, CDR2 FQGTGA. The V and J ends lost 0 bases and 6 bases, in that order; junction bases with no gene match: 1. DNA of the CDR3: TGTGCCAGCAGCTTAACGGCGGGAGGCAATGAGCAGTTCTTC. As protein: CASSLTAGGNEQFF.

CDR3 loop: CASSSRTGRSYEQYF. The CDR3 region has the DNA TGTGCCAGCAGCTCTCGGACAGGGCGCTCCTACGAGCAGTACTTC. This chain joins TRBV9 and TRBJ2-7; 8 bases match TRBD1. V lost 4 bases to trimming and J lost 0 bases; unmatched junction nucleotides: 6. The germline CDR1 and CDR2 sequences are SGDLS and YYNGEE. This CDR3 comprises 15 residues.

V is TRBV27 and J is TRBJ2-3; D unclear. The V and J ends lost 3 bases and 4 bases respectively, with 11 bases between them. Germline V lookup: CDR1 MNHEY, CDR2 SMNVEV (reference sequence). The CDR3 covers 14 residues. CDR3 nucleotide sequence: TGTGCCAGCAGTTTCTCGCTAGTTCCAGATACGCAGTATTTT. Its translation is CASSFSLVPDTQYF.

The V and J genes are TRBV28 and TRBJ2-2; the D gene is possibly TRBD1 (6 bases). CDR3 length: 15 residues. V lost 3 bases, J lost 3 bases, and 11 bases lay in between. In germline, CDR1 is MDHEN, CDR2 SYDVKM. CDR3 residues: CASSFRGQHTGELFF. In nucleotides, the CDR3 is TGTGCCAGCAGTTTCCGGGGACAACACACCGGGGAGCTGTTTTTT.